These 16 T cell receptor beta chains were sequenced from one sample in a study of Graves' ophthalmopathy and Graves' hyperthyroidism. Amplified material comprised TCR beta CDR3 regions derived from RNA transcripts. Investigators did first-round RT-PCR with HTBI primers, then second-round multiplex PCR. Each CDR3 protein is one row after TCRdb ran MiXCR on the multiplex PCR reads. Of about 370,000 distinct CDR3 sequences listed, about a sixth were seen once; the top ten hold 2.4%. The sequencing sample was made of peripheral blood. The receptor source for this set is an adult woman with stable Graves' hyperthyroidism.

In this sample, this clonotype turned up many times. V is TRBV11-2 and J is TRBJ1-6; the D is unclear. V dropped 1 base and J dropped 11 bases, with 15 bases sitting between them. The CDR3 contains 15 residues. Per the germline V gene, CDR1 is SGHAT and CDR2 is FQNNGV. The DNA for the CDR3 is TGTGCCAGCAGCTTAGTGGGCCCGGTGAGCGCACCCCTCCACTTT. Protein product: CASSLVGPVSAPLHF.

The chain carries TRBV18 and TRBJ1-1, with a tentative D call TRBD1 (6 bases). The CDR3 is made up of 14 amino acids. Trimming shortened V by 6 bases and J by 4 bases, and 15 bases separated the two germline ends. CDR1 and CDR2 from the germline V gene are KGHSH and LQKENI. The CDR3 loop reads CASSLRTGATEAFF. The CDR3 DNA reads TGTGCCAGCTCGCTAAGGACGGGGGCCACTGAAGCTTTCTTT. The full variable domain, completed using reference TRBV18 and TRBJ1-1, is NAGVMQNPRHLVRRRGQEARLRCSPMKGHSHVYWYRQLPEEGLKFMVYLQKENIIDESGMPKERFSAEFPKEGPSILRIQQVVRGDSAAYFCASSLRTGATEAFFGQGTRLTVV.

This clonotype occurred many times. This chain joins TRBV27 and TRBJ1-6; D may be TRBD1 (6 bases). Germline V gives CDR1 MNHEY, CDR2 SMNVEV (reference sequence). V lost 6 bases and J lost 7, with 19 bases in between. The CDR3 totals 16 residues. CDR3 sequence reads: CASSLTGLTGNSPLHF. In DNA form, the CDR3 reads TGTGCCAGCAGCTTAACCGGACTCACAGGGAATTCACCCCTCCACTTT.

The table lists this clonotype with many counts. V and J are TRBV2 and TRBJ1-2; 7 bases match TRBD1. The germline gives CDR1 SNHLY, CDR2 FYNNEI. This CDR3 spans 16 amino acids. The J segment lost 4 bases and the V segment lost 7 bases, leaving 15 bases of the junction unmatched. The CDR3 DNA reads as TGTGCCAGCACCCCCTATCAAGGGGGCGATGGCTATGGCTACACCTTC. Residues: CASTPYQGGDGYGYTF.

This clonotype was seen many times. The V gene is TRBV4-2, the J gene TRBJ2-7, with TRBD2 matching over 7 bases. The junction had 7 bases not matched to a gene; V was cut back by 1 base and J by 1 base. This CDR3 region has 16 residues. Germline CDR1 LGHNA, CDR2 YNFKEQ. CDR3 sequence (DNA): TGTGCCAGCAGCCAAGTCCTAGCGGATTCATCCTACGAGCAGTACTTC. Translated: CASSQVLADSSYEQYF.

This clonotype was recorded at least ten times. This rearrangement joins TRBV6-1 to TRBJ2-5; 10 bases match TRBD2. Germline CDR1 reads MNHNS; CDR2 reads SASEGT. This CDR3 region has 18 residues. The trim removed 2 bases at V and 2 bases at J, leaving 11 bases unmatched. The CDR3 spells CASSERLAGDWGQETQYF. Written as DNA, the CDR3 is TGTGCCAGCAGTGAACGGCTAGCGGGAGATTGGGGACAAGAGACCCAGTACTTC.

Ten or more counts support this clonotype. The chain joins TRBV28 to TRBJ2-7, with a weak D call TRBD1 (6 bases). Trimming stripped 6 bases from V and 4 bases from J, with 16 bases between. CDR1 and CDR2 (germline): MDHEN, SYDVKM. The CDR3 has 14 residues. DNA for the CDR3: TGTGCCAGCAGACCTGAGAACAGGGTATACGAGCAGTACTTC. This encodes CASRPENRVYEQYF.

This clonotype was picked up many times. The chain joins TRBV12-3 or TRBV12-4 to TRBJ2-7; 9 nucleotides agree with TRBD2. Trimming cost V 6 bases and J 7 bases; bases outside gene matches: 10. This CDR3 is built from 14 residues. CDR3 sequence reads: CASSNLAGEEEQYF. CDR3 bases: TGTGCCAGCAGCAACTTAGCGGGAGAGGAAGAGCAGTACTTC.

Many counts were recorded for this clonotype. The chain couples TRBV10-3 to TRBJ1-2; 12 nucleotides agree with TRBD1. CDR3 length equals 16 residues. Per the germline V gene, CDR1 is ENHRY and CDR2 is SYGVKD. Unmatched junction bases numbered 6, after V lost 3 bases and J lost 4 bases. CDR3 nucleotide sequence: TGTGCCATCAGTGAAACCGGGACAGGGGGCGGCTATGGCTACACCTTC. Its translation: CAISETGTGGGYGYTF.

This clonotype was observed at least ten times. This sequence joins TRBV19 and TRBJ1-5; D is undetermined. Per the germline V gene, CDR1 is LNHDA and CDR2 is SQIVND (reference sequence). The length of the CDR3 is 14 residues. The germline V and J ends were trimmed by 1 base and 2 bases, with 6 bases remaining between them. CDR3 nucleotide sequence: TGTGCCAGTAGTATAGTTGCGGGCAATCAGCCCCAGCATTTT. Its protein is CASSIVAGNQPQHF.

This clonotype was observed at least ten times. The chain combines TRBV6-5 with TRBJ1-2, with D tentatively TRBD1 (5 bases). Looked up from germline, CDR1 is MNHEY and CDR2 is SVGAGI. Between the trimmed V and J ends, which lost 2 bases and 8 bases, there was a span of 12 bases. This CDR3 is 13 amino acids long. CDR3 coding DNA: TGTGCCAGCAGTTACGCCGGGGCAGAAGGCTACACCTTC. Translating gives CASSYAGAEGYTF.

This clonotype was counted between two and nine times. The chain joins TRBV6-5 to TRBJ1-1; D is uncertain. The V end was cut by 0 bases, the J end by 3 bases, with 14 bases between. The length of the CDR3 is 16 residues. The V gene's germline CDR1 is MNHEY and CDR2 SVGAGI. The CDR3 region has the DNA TGTGCCAGCAGTTACTCGAGGCGGCGCGGGCACACTGAAGCTTTCTTT. This gives the protein CASSYSRRRGHTEAFF.

Many counts were recorded for this clonotype. The V and J genes are TRBV30 and TRBJ2-7, with TRBD1 as a possible D gene (6 bases). V was pared by 4 bases and J by 2 bases, with 12 bases between. The V gene's germline CDR1 is GTSNPN and CDR2 SVGIG (reference sequence). The CDR3 is 13 residues long. This CDR3 reads CAWTGQSPYEQYF. CDR3 nucleotide sequence: TGTGCCTGGACAGGACAGTCTCCCTACGAGCAGTACTTC. Combining the CDR3 with reference TRBV30 and TRBJ2-7 gives the whole variable domain SQTIHQWPATLVQPVGSPLSLECTVEGTSNPNLYWYRQAAGRGLQLLFYSVGIGQISSEVPQNLSASRPQDRQFILSSKKLLLSDSGFYLCAWTGQSPYEQYFGPGTRLTVT.

This clonotype appeared many times. The gene calls are TRBV6-1 and TRBJ2-7; 7 bases agree with TRBD2. The germline CDR1 and CDR2 sequences are MNHNS and SASEGT. This CDR3 region has 17 residues. With V trimmed by 6 bases and J by 1 base, 15 bases remained unmatched. The CDR3: CASSRSTGGGPSYEQYF. The CDR3 DNA reads as TGTGCCAGCAGCCGAAGCACGGGCGGGGGTCCATCCTACGAGCAGTACTTC.

In this sample, this clonotype turned up once. This chain links TRBV30 with TRBJ2-7; 13 nucleotides agree with TRBD2. This CDR3 has 20 residues. Germline V CDR1 and CDR2: GTSNPN, SVGIG (reference sequence). J gave up 2 bases and V 0 bases, and 16 bases lay outside the gene matches. CDR3 sequence: CAWSVGARRLAGGLTYEQYF. The DNA of the CDR3 is TGTGCCTGGAGTGTCGGTGCGAGACGACTAGCGGGAGGTCTTACCTACGAGCAGTACTTC.

This clonotype was counted many times. V gene TRBV12-3 or TRBV12-4 combines with J gene TRBJ2-5; perhaps TRBD2 as D (6 bases). The V and J ends lost 5 bases and 2 bases respectively, with 18 bases between them. The CDR3 is 16 amino acids. The CDR3 region is CASSAGRGTLQETQYF. CDR3 nucleotides: TGTGCCAGCAGTGCAGGCCGGGGGACTTTACAAGAGACCCAGTACTTC.